These 27 T cell receptor beta chains came from one sample sequenced in a study of cytomegalovirus exposure and HLA in healthy donors. PCR primers comprised 60 Vbeta and 13 Jbeta primers. Assay: immunoSEQ multiplex PCR; the TCRdb copy retains only in-frame clones and omits some. The table shows tens of thousands of clones, with approximately 70% occurring only once. The sequencing input was PBMCs. These receptor sequences come from a male donor in good health and CMV-seropositive.

The chain has TRBV7-9 and TRBJ1-2, with D tentatively TRBD1 (5 bases). The CDR3 consists of 14 residues. V lost 1 base and J 3 bases, leaving 9 bases between the germline ends. Germline V lookup: CDR1 SEHNR, CDR2 FQNEAQ (reference sequence). Here the CDR3 DNA reads TGTGCCAGCAGCTTAGACCAGGGATACTATGGCTACACCTTC. It is translated as CASSLDQGYYGYTF.

The J gene is TRBJ1-2, the V gene TRBV30; a weak D match, TRBD1 (6 bases). CDR1 and CDR2 from the germline V gene are GTSNPN and SVGIG (reference sequence). The CDR3 totals 13 residues. Trimming took off 3 bases at V and 2 bases at J, with 10 bases between the two ends. In nucleotides, the CDR3 is TGTGCCTGGAGGACAGGCCCAAACTATGGCTACACCTTC. The encoded protein is CAWRTGPNYGYTF. Filled out from reference TRBV30 and TRBJ1-2, the complete variable domain reads SQTIHQWPATLVQPVGSPLSLECTVEGTSNPNLYWYRQAAGRGLQLLFYSVGIGQISSEVPQNLSASRPQDRQFILSSKKLLLSDSGFYLCAWRTGPNYGYTFGSGTRLTVV.

V and J are TRBV7-2 and TRBJ2-3; 8 nucleotides match TRBD2. The CDR3 sequence is 15 residues long. V lost 2 bases to trimming and J lost 3 bases; unmatched junction nucleotides: 4. Germline loops: CDR1 SGHTA, CDR2 FQGNSA. CDR3 bases: TGTGCCAGCAGCTTAACGGGGGGGCCGACAGATACGCAGTATTTT. It translates to CASSLTGGPTDTQYF.

This sequence joins TRBV27 and TRBJ2-2, with D possibly TRBD2 on 6 matching bases. CDR3 length: 17 amino acids. Germline V gives CDR1 MNHEY, CDR2 SMNVEV (reference sequence). Trimming took 6 bases from V and 7 from J, leaving 24 bases between them. CDR3 coding DNA: TGTGCCAGCAGGGGACTCACGGGACTTTCACGGGACGGGGAGCTGTTTTTT. It encodes CASRGLTGLSRDGELFF.

V and J are TRBV19 and TRBJ2-5; no firm D call. The germline V and J ends were trimmed by 6 bases and 1 base, with 18 bases remaining between them. The CDR3 length is 16 residues. CDR1 LNHDA and CDR2 SQIVND come from the germline V gene (reference sequence). CDR3 amino acids: CASSARHRQSQETQYF. The CDR3 bases are TGTGCCAGTAGCGCCCGACACCGCCAGTCCCAAGAGACCCAGTACTTC.

The chain uses TRBV15 and TRBJ2-7; D unclear. The CDR3 is 13 residues long. The V gene lost 1 base and the J gene lost 7 bases, with 11 bases spanning the gap. CDR1 LNHNV and CDR2 YYDKDF come from the germline V gene (reference sequence). The CDR3 DNA follows: TGTGCCACCAGCAGAGGTATCAACAAGGAGCAGTACTTC. Its protein product is CATSRGINKEQYF.

The chain links TRBV9 to TRBJ2-2, with D maybe TRBD1 (6 bases). CDR1 is SGDLS, CDR2 YYNGEE, per germline. V was pared by 3 bases and J by 6 bases, with 9 bases between. This CDR3 is 13 amino acids long. The CDR3 DNA reads as TGTGCCAGCAGCGGCAGGGGACCCGGGGAGCTGTTTTTT. Residues: CASSGRGPGELFF.

The genes are TRBV12-2 and TRBJ1-2; the D call TRBD1 from the table was never checked on the DNA. TRBV12-2 is annotated as a pseudogene. The CDR3 spans 14 residues. The CDR3 DNA reads as TGTGCAAGTCGCTTAGTTGACAGGCCCCTCCGCTACACCTTC. This encodes CASRLVDRPLRYTF.

This clone was recorded only once. This chain joins TRBV10-3 and TRBJ1-1; D is uncertain. CDR1 ENHRY and CDR2 SYGVKD come from the germline V gene. The V end was cut by 0 bases, the J end by 5 bases, with 7 bases between. The CDR3 is made up of 13 amino acids. The chain's CDR3 is CAISESAPTEAFF. The CDR3 nucleotides are TGTGCCATCAGTGAGTCGGCCCCTACTGAAGCTTTCTTT.

The rearrangement links TRBV5-4 to TRBJ1-4; 10 bases align to TRBD1. This CDR3 is built from 14 residues. In germline, CDR1 is SGHNT, CDR2 YYREEE (reference sequence). The junction had 4 bases not matched to a gene; V was cut back by 3 bases and J by 8 bases. In DNA form, the CDR3 reads TGTGCCAGCAGCTCTGGACAGGGGGGCGAAAAACTGTTTTTT. Translating gives CASSSGQGGEKLFF.

The chain links TRBV7-6 to TRBJ2-1; D gene ambiguous. This CDR3 comprises 13 residues. The V end was cut by 3 bases, the J end by 6 bases, with 9 bases between. The germline CDR1 and CDR2 sequences are SGHVS and FNYEAQ. DNA of the CDR3: TGTGCCAGCAGCTTGGCTAGTCTCAATGAGCAGTTCTTC. Its translation is CASSLASLNEQFF.

This clone was detected only a few times. CDR3 sequence (DNA): TGTGCCAGCAGCTCCCAGGGTCCTCTAGATACGCAGTATTTT. Its translation: CASSSQGPLDTQYF. The chain has TRBV9 and TRBJ2-3; the D gene is possibly TRBD1 (5 bases). V lost 4 bases and J lost 5, with 14 bases in between. The germline CDR1 and CDR2 sequences are SGDLS and YYNGEE. The CDR3 contains 14 residues. The whole variable domain, filled in from reference TRBV9 and TRBJ2-3, reads DSGVTQTPKHLITATGQRVTLRCSPRSGDLSVYWYQQSLDQGLQFLIQYYNGEERAKGNILERFSAQQFPDLHSELNLSSLELGDSALYFCASSSQGPLDTQYFGPGTRLTVL.

The chain has TRBV11-3 and TRBJ2-2; D gene unclear. Germline values: CDR1 SGHNT, CDR2 YENEEA. The CDR3 extends over 12 amino acids. Trimming shortened V by 8 bases and J by 4 bases, and 8 bases separated the two germline ends. CDR3 coding DNA: TGTGCCAGCTTTTCAATCACCGGGGAGCTGTTTTTT. The encoded protein is CASFSITGELFF.

The sample holds a few counts of this clone. This chain uses TRBV29-1 with TRBJ2-3; 13 bases are shared with TRBD2. Germline V gene sequence: CDR1 SQVTM, CDR2 ANQGSEA. There are 16 residues in the CDR3. The V gene end was trimmed by 7 bases and the J gene end by 3 bases; junction bases not matched to a gene: 10. Here the CDR3 reads CSARLGTSGVTDTQYF. CDR3 in DNA: TGCAGCGCCCGCCTAGGGACTAGCGGGGTTACAGATACGCAGTATTTT.

The rearrangement joins TRBV6-5 to TRBJ2-3, with TRBD2 matching 8 bases. Trimming cost V 0 bases and J 4 bases; bases outside gene matches: 6. Germline V gene lookup returns CDR1 MNHEY and CDR2 SVGAGI. The CDR3 covers 16 residues. This CDR3 reads CASSYSLAEGPDTQYF. The CDR3 nucleotides read TGTGCCAGCAGTTACTCACTAGCGGAAGGGCCAGATACGCAGTATTTT.

This chain uses TRBV7-2 with TRBJ1-5; D unclear. Trimming cost V 2 bases and J 7 bases, with 12 bases left between them. The germline CDR1 and CDR2 sequences are SGHTA and FQGNSA. The CDR3 consists of 14 residues. The CDR3 sequence is CASSLKSGSQPQHF. The CDR3 nucleotides read TGTGCCAGCAGCTTAAAGTCGGGATCCCAGCCCCAGCATTTT.

The chain couples TRBV6-5 to TRBJ2-3; TRBD2 might be the D (7 bases). The CDR3 loop spans 16 amino acids. CDR1 and CDR2 from the germline V gene are MNHEY and SVGAGI. Trimming took 2 bases from V and 5 from J, leaving 17 bases between them. CDR3 residues: CASSYGRGPLGDTQYF. The CDR3 bases are TGTGCCAGCAGTTACGGGCGGGGGCCTTTGGGAGATACGCAGTATTTT.

J is TRBJ2-1 and V is TRBV27; TRBD2 aligns across 7 bases. Germline V CDR1 and CDR2: MNHEY, SMNVEV (reference sequence). CDR3 size: 18 residues. V shed 0 bases and J 1 base; nucleotides not matched to a gene: 9. The CDR3 bases are TGTGCCAGCAGTTTATCCTCCTATGGACTAGTTTCCTACAATGAGCAGTTCTTC. It is translated as CASSLSSYGLVSYNEQFF.

This clone was counted between two and nine times. The rearrangement links TRBV18 to TRBJ1-3, with 9 bases lining up with TRBD1. Germline CDR1 is KGHSH and CDR2 is LQKENI. The CDR3 extends over 15 amino acids. Losses at the gene ends were 5 bases for V and 4 bases for J; bases not matched to a gene: 6. The CDR3 region is CASSSGQGRGNTIYF. The CDR3 coding sequence is TGTGCCAGCTCATCGGGACAGGGACGCGGAAACACCATATATTTT.

This clone was seen a few times. The chain links TRBV10-2 to TRBJ2-3; 8 nucleotides line up with TRBD2. The CDR3 is 14 amino acids. The germline CDR1 and CDR2 sequences are WSHSY and SAAADI. V was pared by 8 bases and J by 0 bases, with 4 bases of the junction left unmatched. The CDR3 region has the DNA TGCGCCAGCGGGGGACTAGTGAGCACAGATACGCAGTATTTT. It codes for CASGGLVSTDTQYF.

This clone was detected only a few times. V is TRBV4-1 and J is TRBJ1-2; D call uncertain. V was trimmed by 4 bases and J by 8 bases, leaving 23 bases between them. Looked up from germline, CDR1 is MGHRA and CDR2 is YSYEKL. The CDR3 has 16 residues. CDR3 sequence reads: CASSRQDGPGRGGYTF. The CDR3 DNA follows: TGCGCCAGCAGCCGCCAAGATGGTCCGGGTAGAGGAGGCTACACCTTC.

The chain uses TRBV10-1 and TRBJ2-7; TRBD2 agrees at 7 bases. The CDR3 is made up of 14 amino acids. Germline trimming cut 1 base from V and 6 bases from J; bases unmatched to any gene: 6. Per germline, CDR1 WNHNN and CDR2 SYGVQD (reference sequence). This chain's CDR3 is CASSEWPSGGEQYF. DNA of the CDR3: TGCGCCAGCAGTGAGTGGCCTAGCGGCGGCGAGCAGTACTTC.

In its sample, this clone was seen a few times. The chain couples TRBV2 to TRBJ2-4, with TRBD1 matching 7 bases. Per germline, CDR1 SNHLY and CDR2 FYNNEI. J lost 2 bases, V lost 5 bases, and 6 bases had no gene match. The CDR3 loop spans 15 amino acids. In DNA form, the CDR3 reads TGTGCCAGCAGTCGACAGGGTTCATCCAAAAACATTCAGTACTTC. Its protein product is CASSRQGSSKNIQYF.

This clone was observed once. This chain links TRBV19 with TRBJ2-1; 14 bases are shared with TRBD2. This CDR3 is 15 amino acids long. V shed 3 bases, J shed 11 bases, and the junction held 6 bases outside the gene matches. From germline, CDR1 is LNHDA and CDR2 SQIVND (reference sequence). The CDR3 here is CASSIPGLAGEQQFF. CDR3 in DNA: TGTGCCAGTAGTATCCCGGGACTAGCGGGAGAGCAGCAGTTCTTC.

The rearrangement uses TRBV2 and TRBJ2-5, with D unclear. Trimming took off 6 bases at V and 2 bases at J, with 4 bases between the two ends. Germline V gene data show CDR1 as SNHLY and CDR2 as FYNNEI. The CDR3 has 11 amino acids. CDR3 protein: CASRLQETQYF. The CDR3 DNA sequence: TGTGCCAGCAGACTGCAAGAGACCCAGTACTTC. Full variable domain (missing parts from reference TRBV2 and TRBJ2-5): EPEVTQTPSHQVTQMGQEVILRCVPISNHLYFYWYRQILGQKVEFLVSFYNNEISEKSEIFDDQFSVERPDGSNFTLKIRSTKLEDSAMYFCASRLQETQYFGPGTRLLVL.

This rearrangement joins TRBV7-9 to TRBJ1-2, with 7 bases that match TRBD1. Unmatched junction bases numbered 5, after V lost 2 bases and J lost 2 bases. CDR1 SEHNR and CDR2 FQNEAQ come from the germline V gene (reference sequence). CDR3 length equals 15 residues. As DNA, the CDR3 is TGTGCCAGCAGCTTACCACCAGGGGGAAACTATGGCTACACCTTC. Translating gives CASSLPPGGNYGYTF.

The chain recombines TRBV6-6 with TRBJ2-7; TRBD2 matches 9 bases. V lost 3 bases to trimming and J lost 5 bases; unmatched junction nucleotides: 8. Germline-derived CDR1 and CDR2 are MNHNY and SVGAGI (reference sequence). This CDR3 is built from 15 residues. In nucleotides, the CDR3 is TGTGCCAGCAGTTATTTCCCTAGCGGGATGAACGAGCAGTACTTC. As protein: CASSYFPSGMNEQYF.